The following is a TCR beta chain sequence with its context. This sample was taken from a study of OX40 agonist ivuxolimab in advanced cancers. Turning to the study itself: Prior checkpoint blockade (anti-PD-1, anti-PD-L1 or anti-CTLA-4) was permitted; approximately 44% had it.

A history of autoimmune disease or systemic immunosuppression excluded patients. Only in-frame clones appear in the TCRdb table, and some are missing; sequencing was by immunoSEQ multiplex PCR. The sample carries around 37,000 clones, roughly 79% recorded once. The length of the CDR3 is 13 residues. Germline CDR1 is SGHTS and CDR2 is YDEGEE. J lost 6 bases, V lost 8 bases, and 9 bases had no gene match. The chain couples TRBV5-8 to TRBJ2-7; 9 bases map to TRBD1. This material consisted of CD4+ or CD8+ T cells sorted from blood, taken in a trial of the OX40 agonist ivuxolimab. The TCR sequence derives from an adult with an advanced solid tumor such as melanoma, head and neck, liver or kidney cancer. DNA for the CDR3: TGTGCCAGAACGCCCGGGACAGGGCGCGAGCAGTACTTC. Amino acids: CARTPGTGREQYF.